The rows below give T cell receptor beta chains drawn from one sample of a study of T cell responses to AZD1222 COVID-19 vaccine. Method: immunoSEQ multiplex PCR; TCRdb's copy keeps in-frame clones and lacks some. The table has roughly 150,000 clones, approximately 89% seen once. The sequenced sample was peripheral blood, obtained 28 days after the second AZD1222 dose. Source of these receptors: an adult who received the AZD1222 COVID-19 vaccine. Both conserved end residues are trimmed from each CDR3.

V	J	CDR3
TRBV25-1	TRBJ2-1	ASSVDLKQF
TRBV19	TRBJ2-7	ASTPQGSYEQY
TRBV14	TRBJ1-6	ASSQGRERGYYNSPLH
TRBV5-4	TRBJ2-7	ASSLHGYEQY
TRBV6-5	TRBJ1-2	ASRGQRHYT
TRBV5-1	TRBJ2-2	ASSPGQYITGELF
TRBV3-1/TRBV3-2	TRBJ2-5	ASSRLAGGPRMKETQY
TRBV4-1	TRBJ1-6	ASSQGQGWSPLH
TRBV19	TRBJ2-5	ASSGWAGQSGETQY
TRBV6-6	TRBJ2-7	ASAGGPYEQY
TRBV5-1	TRBJ2-2	ASSFNPAGPNTGELF
TRBV7-3	TRBJ2-5	ASSLMGQGAETQY
TRBV4-3	TRBJ1-6	ASSQDLGQAIYSPLH
TRBV7-9	TRBJ2-6	ASSLDRRLHTGANVLT
TRBV19	TRBJ2-1	ASRQSGRSFLNEQF
TRBV5-5	TRBJ1-2	ASSLATGDYGYT
TRBV7-8	TRBJ2-2	ASSLASTGELF
TRBV28	TRBJ2-1	ASGVVSSYNEQF
TRBV9	TRBJ2-7	ASSVALAGGASYEQY
TRBV27	TRBJ2-2	ASSSPPTGELF
TRBV7-9	TRBJ1-5	ASSPLSGGSNQPQH
TRBV7-3	TRBJ2-1	ASSLEGGGSYNEQF
TRBV10-3	TRBJ1-6	AITQDRAGSPLH
TRBV10-3	TRBJ1-6	AISEEGGIRSPLH
TRBV24-1	TRBJ1-1	ATSAQDLSFGAF
TRBV7-2	TRBJ1-4	ASSLGTSGEKLF
TRBV10-1	TRBJ2-7	ASSPDMLRYEQY
TRBV7-3	TRBJ2-1	ASSLRREHPYNEQF
TRBV29-1	TRBJ1-1	SVGRGDTEAF
TRBV5-1	TRBJ2-2	ASSFGTENTGELF
TRBV2	TRBJ2-6	ASRRISGANVLT
TRBV6-5	TRBJ1-5	ASSYTRNQPQH
TRBV5-1	TRBJ2-7	ASSYQGAGYEQY
TRBV9	TRBJ2-1	ASSVKEKSYNEQF
TRBV28	TRBJ1-4	ASSSRTGGREKLF
TRBV11-1	TRBJ2-1	ASSFLAGGIYEQF
TRBV18	TRBJ2-5	ASSPPFAETQY
TRBV19	TRBJ2-2	ASSIGGGANTGELF
TRBV15	TRBJ2-1	ATSSFGLASNEQF
TRBV6-5	TRBJ1-1	ASSYSRGSTEAF
TRBV7-6	TRBJ2-7	ASSLVSSGLAYEQY
TRBV11-2	TRBJ2-7	ASTEGATPYEQY
TRBV19	TRBJ2-1	ASRDRVNEQF
TRBV6-6	TRBJ1-6	ASGGGYGNNSPLH
TRBV7-9	TRBJ2-4	ASSYSRDSKNIQY
TRBV7-7	TRBJ2-5	ASSLVGATGETQY